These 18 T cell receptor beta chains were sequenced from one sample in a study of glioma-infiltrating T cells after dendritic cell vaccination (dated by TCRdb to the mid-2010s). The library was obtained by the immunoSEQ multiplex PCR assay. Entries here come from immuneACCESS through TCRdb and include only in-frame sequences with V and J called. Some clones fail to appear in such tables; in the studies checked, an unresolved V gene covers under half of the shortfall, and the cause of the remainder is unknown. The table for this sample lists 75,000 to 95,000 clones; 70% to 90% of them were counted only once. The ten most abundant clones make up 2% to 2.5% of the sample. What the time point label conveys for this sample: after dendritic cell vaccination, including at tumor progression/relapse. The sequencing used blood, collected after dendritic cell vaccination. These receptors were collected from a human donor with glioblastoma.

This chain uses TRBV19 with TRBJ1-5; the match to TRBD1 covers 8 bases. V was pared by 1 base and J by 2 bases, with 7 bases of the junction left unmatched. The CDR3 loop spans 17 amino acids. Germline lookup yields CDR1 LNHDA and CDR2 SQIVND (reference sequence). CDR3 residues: CASSIAPGGYRNQPQHF. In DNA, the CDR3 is TGTGCCAGTAGTATAGCCCCAGGGGGCTATCGCAATCAGCCCCAGCATTTT.

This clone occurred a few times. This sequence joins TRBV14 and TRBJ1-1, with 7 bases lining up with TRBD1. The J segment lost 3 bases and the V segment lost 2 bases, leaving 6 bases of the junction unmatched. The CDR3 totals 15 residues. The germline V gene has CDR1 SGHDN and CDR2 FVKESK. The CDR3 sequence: CASSQSGGSDTEAFF. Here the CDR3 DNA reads TGTGCCAGCAGCCAATCAGGGGGGAGTGACACTGAAGCTTTCTTT.

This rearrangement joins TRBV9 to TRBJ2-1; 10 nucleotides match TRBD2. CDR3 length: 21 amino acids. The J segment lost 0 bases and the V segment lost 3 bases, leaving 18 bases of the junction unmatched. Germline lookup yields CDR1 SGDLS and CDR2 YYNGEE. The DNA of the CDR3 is TGTGCCAGCAGCGCTAAACACCCGGGACTAGCGATTGGTGGCTCCTACAATGAGCAGTTCTTC. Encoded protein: CASSAKHPGLAIGGSYNEQFF.

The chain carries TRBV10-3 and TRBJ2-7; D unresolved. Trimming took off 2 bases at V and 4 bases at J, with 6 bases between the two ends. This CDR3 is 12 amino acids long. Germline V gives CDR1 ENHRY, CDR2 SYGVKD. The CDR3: CAISETTYEQYV. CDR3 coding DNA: TGTGCCATCAGTGAGACGACATACGAGCAGTACGTC.

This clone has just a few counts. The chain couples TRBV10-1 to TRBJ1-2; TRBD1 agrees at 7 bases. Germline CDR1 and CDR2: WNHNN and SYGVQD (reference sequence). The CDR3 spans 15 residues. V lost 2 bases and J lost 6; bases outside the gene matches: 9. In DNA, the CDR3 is TGCGCCAGCAGTGAGACAAAGGACAGGCTGAATGGCTACACCTTC. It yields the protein CASSETKDRLNGYTF.

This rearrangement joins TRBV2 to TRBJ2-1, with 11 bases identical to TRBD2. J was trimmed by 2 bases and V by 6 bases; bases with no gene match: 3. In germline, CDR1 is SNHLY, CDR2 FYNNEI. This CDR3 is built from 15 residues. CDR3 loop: CASRPGLAAYNEQFF. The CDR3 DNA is TGTGCCAGCAGACCGGGACTAGCGGCCTACAATGAGCAGTTCTTC.

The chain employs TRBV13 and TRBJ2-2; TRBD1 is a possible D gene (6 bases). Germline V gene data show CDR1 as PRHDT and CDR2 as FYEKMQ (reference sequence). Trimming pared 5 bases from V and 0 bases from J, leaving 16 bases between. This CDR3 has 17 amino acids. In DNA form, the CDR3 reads TGTGCCAGCAGCGGTGGGGGCAGAGCCACGAACACCGGGGAGCTGTTTTTT. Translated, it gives CASSGGGRATNTGELFF.

The CDR3 loop is CASSIGQGPGANVLTF. CDR3 DNA sequence: TGTGCCAGTAGTATTGGGCAGGGTCCTGGGGCCAACGTCCTGACTTTC. The chain is built from TRBV19 and TRBJ2-6; maybe TRBD1 (5 bases). Trimming left V 3 bases short and J 2 bases short, with 11 bases between. CDR3 length equals 16 residues. The V gene's germline CDR1 is LNHDA and CDR2 SQIVND (reference sequence).

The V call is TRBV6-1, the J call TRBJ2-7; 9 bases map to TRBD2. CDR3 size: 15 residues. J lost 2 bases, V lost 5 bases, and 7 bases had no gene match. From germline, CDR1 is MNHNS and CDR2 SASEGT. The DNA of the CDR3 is TGTGCCAGCAGTTTTTCCCTAGCGGGGACCTACGAGCAGTACGTC. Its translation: CASSFSLAGTYEQYV.

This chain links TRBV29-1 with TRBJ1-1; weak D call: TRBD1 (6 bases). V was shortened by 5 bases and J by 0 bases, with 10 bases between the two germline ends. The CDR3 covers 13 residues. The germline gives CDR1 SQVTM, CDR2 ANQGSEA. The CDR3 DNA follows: TGCAGCGTTAACAGGGACCTGAACACTGAAGCTTTCTTT. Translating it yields CSVNRDLNTEAFF.

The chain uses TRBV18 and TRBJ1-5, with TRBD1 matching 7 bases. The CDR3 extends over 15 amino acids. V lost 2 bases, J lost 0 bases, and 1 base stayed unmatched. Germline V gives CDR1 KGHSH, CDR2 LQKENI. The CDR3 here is CASSPTGDSNQPQHF. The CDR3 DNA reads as TGTGCCAGCTCACCAACAGGGGATAGCAATCAGCCCCAGCATTTT.

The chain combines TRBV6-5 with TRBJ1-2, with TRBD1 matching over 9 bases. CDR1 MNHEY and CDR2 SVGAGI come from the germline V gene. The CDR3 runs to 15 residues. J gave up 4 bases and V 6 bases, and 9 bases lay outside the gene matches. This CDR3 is CASSSPRTGAYGYTF. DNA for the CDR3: TGTGCCAGCAGCTCACCCCGGACAGGGGCCTATGGCTACACCTTC.

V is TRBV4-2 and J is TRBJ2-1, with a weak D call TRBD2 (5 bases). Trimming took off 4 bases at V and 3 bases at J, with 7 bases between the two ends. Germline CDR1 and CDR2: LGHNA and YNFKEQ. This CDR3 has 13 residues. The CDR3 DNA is TGTGCCAGCAGCCGCGGACTCTACAATGAGCAGTTCTTC. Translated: CASSRGLYNEQFF.

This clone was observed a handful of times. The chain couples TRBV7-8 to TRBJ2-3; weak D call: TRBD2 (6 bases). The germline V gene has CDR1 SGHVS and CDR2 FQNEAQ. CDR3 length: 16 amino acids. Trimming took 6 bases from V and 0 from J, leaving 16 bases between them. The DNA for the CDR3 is TGTGCCAGCAGGGCTAAATGGCTAGCGAGCACAGATACGCAGTATTTT. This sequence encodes CASRAKWLASTDTQYF.

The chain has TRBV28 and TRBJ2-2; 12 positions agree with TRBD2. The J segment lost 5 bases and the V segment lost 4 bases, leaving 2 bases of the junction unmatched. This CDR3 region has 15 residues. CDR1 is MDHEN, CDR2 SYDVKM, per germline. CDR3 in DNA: TGTGCCAGCAGTTCTAGCGGGAGGGGTACCGGGGAGCTGTTTTTT. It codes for CASSSSGRGTGELFF.

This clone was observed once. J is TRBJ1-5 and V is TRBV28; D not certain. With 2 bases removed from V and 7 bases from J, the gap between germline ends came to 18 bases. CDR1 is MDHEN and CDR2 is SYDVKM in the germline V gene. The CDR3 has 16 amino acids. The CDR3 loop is CASSLGGISVGQPQHF. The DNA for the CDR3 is TGTGCCAGCAGTTTAGGAGGAATAAGTGTTGGACAGCCCCAGCATTTT.

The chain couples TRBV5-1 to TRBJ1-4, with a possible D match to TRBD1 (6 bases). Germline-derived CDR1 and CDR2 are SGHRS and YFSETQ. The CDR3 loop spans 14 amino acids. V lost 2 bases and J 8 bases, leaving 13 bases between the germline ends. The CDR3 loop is CASSFQGNTEKLFF. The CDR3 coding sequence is TGCGCCAGCAGCTTTCAGGGGAATACGGAAAAACTGTTTTTT.

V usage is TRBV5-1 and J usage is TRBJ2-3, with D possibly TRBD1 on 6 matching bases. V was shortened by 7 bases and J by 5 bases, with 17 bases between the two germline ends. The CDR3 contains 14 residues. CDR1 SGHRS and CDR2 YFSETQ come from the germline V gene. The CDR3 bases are TGCGCCAGCGATGACAGGCCTGGTGTAGATACGCAGTATTTT. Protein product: CASDDRPGVDTQYF.